These 9 T cell receptor beta chains share one sample of origin, sequenced in a study of T cells after yellow fever vaccination. One entry per CDR3 protein, called by TCRdb with MiXCR from the 5' RACE reads. Here the sample spans about 370,000 distinct CDR3 sequences, approximately 10% being singletons. Sequencing was performed on PBMCs, taken on the day of the first yellow fever vaccination. The receptors here all came from a man between 18 and 29 years old who received the YFV17D yellow fever vaccine.

This clonotype occurred a few times. CDR3: CAISESVAGGPHEQFF. Here the CDR3 DNA reads TGTGCCATCAGTGAGTCGGTGGCGGGGGGGCCCCATGAGCAGTTCTTC. The chain recombines TRBV10-3 with TRBJ2-1; 9 positions match TRBD2. V lost 0 bases and J lost 8; bases outside the gene matches: 8. Germline V gives CDR1 ENHRY, CDR2 SYGVKD. The CDR3 contains 16 residues.

The table lists this clonotype with many counts. V gene TRBV11-2 combines with J gene TRBJ2-5, with TRBD1 matching over 8 bases. Trimming cost V 4 bases and J 7 bases; bases outside gene matches: 5. The CDR3 spans 13 residues. The germline V gene encodes CDR1 SGHAT and CDR2 FQNNGV. The CDR3 sequence is CASSSYRGSTQYF. The CDR3 DNA sequence: TGTGCCAGCAGCTCTTACAGGGGGTCGACCCAGTACTTC.

CDR3: CASSRAGGRSYNEQFF. CDR3 nucleotide sequence: TGTGCCAGCAGCCGAGCGGGGGGCAGGTCCTACAATGAGCAGTTCTTC. The chain uses TRBV14 and TRBJ2-1, with TRBD2 identical over 9 bases. V lost 4 bases, J lost 1 base, and 5 bases stayed unmatched. This CDR3 has 16 amino acids. Germline V gene lookup returns CDR1 SGHDN and CDR2 FVKESK.

This clonotype was detected many times. The chain links TRBV6-5 to TRBJ2-1, with D possibly being TRBD2 (6 bases). V lost 5 bases, J lost 6 bases, and 11 bases lay in between. Germline CDR1 MNHEY, CDR2 SVGAGI. The CDR3 contains 13 residues. CDR3 nucleotides: TGTGCCAGCAGTCGGACTATCCGCAATGAGCAGTTCTTC. It specifies CASSRTIRNEQFF.

V gene TRBV7-2 combines with J gene TRBJ2-4; perhaps TRBD2 as D (7 bases). Germline CDR1 SGHTA, CDR2 FQGNSA. V was clipped by 5 bases and J by 13 bases, with 24 bases between them. CDR3 size: 15 residues. CDR3 residues: CASSPAAGASNSQYF. CDR3 nucleotides: TGTGCCAGCAGCCCAGCGGCGGGGGCGTCGAATTCCCAGTACTTC.

Many counts were recorded for this clonotype. The genes are TRBV12-3 or TRBV12-4 and TRBJ2-5; tentatively, D is TRBD1 (5 bases). Trimming took 3 bases from V and 2 from J, leaving 10 bases between them. CDR3 size: 14 residues. This CDR3 is CASSLRPGQETQYF. As DNA, the CDR3 is TGTGCCAGCAGTTTGCGCCCAGGGCAAGAGACCCAGTACTTC.

This chain links TRBV12-3 or TRBV12-4 with TRBJ1-1, with TRBD1 matching 9 bases. The CDR3 sequence is 16 residues long. With 5 bases clipped from V and 3 bases from J, the junction kept 10 bases outside the gene matches. The CDR3 DNA sequence: TGTGCCAGCAGTCTCATCCCGGGACAGGGATACACTGAAGCTTTCTTT. It yields the protein CASSLIPGQGYTEAFF.

This clonotype came up a few times. V gene TRBV20-1 combines with J gene TRBJ2-5; D remains ambiguous. V was cut by 0 bases and J by 5 bases, with 16 bases left in between. This CDR3 comprises 15 residues. The germline V gene encodes CDR1 DFQATT and CDR2 SNEGSKA (reference sequence). The CDR3 sequence is CSARDTRGPSETQYF. The CDR3 DNA reads as TGCAGTGCTAGAGATACCAGAGGCCCAAGCGAGACCCAGTACTTC.

The rearrangement uses TRBV14 and TRBJ2-7; D is tentatively TRBD1 or TRBD2 (5 bases each). The CDR3 has 15 residues. The germline V gene encodes CDR1 SGHDN and CDR2 FVKESK. The germline V and J ends were trimmed by 4 bases and 5 bases, with 18 bases remaining between them. The CDR3 nucleotides read TGTGCCAGCAGCCGGCTCCAGGGAGTGTGGAACGAGCAGTACTTC. It is translated as CASSRLQGVWNEQYF.